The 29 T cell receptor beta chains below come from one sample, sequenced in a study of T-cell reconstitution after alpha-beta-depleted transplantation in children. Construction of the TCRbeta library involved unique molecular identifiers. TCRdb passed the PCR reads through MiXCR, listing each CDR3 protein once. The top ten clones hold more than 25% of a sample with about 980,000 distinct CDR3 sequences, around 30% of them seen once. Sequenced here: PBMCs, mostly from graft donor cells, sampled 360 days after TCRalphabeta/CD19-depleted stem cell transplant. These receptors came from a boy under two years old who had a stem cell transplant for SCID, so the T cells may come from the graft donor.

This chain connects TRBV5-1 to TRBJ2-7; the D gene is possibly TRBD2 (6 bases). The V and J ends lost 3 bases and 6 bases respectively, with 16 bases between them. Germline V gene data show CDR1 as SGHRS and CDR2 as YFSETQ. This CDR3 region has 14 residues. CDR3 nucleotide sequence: TGCGCCAGCAGCTACCGTCCGCGGGACTCCGAGCAGTACTTC. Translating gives CASSYRPRDSEQYF.

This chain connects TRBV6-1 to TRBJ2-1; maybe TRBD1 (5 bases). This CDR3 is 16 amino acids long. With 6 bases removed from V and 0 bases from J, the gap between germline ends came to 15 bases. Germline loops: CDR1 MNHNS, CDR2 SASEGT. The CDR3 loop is CASSLDHTGSYNEQFF. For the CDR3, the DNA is TGTGCCAGCAGCCTAGACCATACAGGCTCCTACAATGAGCAGTTCTTC.

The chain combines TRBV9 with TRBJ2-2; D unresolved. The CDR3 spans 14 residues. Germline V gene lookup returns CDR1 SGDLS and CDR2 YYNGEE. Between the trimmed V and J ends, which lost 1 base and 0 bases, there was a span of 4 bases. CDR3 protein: CASSVTTNTGELFF. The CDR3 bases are TGTGCCAGCAGCGTAACAACGAACACCGGGGAGCTGTTTTTT.

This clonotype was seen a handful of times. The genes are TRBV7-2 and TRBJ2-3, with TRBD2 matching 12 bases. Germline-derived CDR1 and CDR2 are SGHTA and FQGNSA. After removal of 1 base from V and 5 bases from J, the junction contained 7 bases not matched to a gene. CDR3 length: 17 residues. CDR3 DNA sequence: TGTGCCAGCAGCTTAGGCCCTAGCGGGGGGGCTGGAGATACGCAGTATTTT. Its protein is CASSLGPSGGAGDTQYF.

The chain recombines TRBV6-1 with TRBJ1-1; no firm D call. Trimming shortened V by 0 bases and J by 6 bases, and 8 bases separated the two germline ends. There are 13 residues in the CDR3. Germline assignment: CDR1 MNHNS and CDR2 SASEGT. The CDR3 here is CASSEARGSEAFF. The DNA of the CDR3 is TGTGCCAGCAGTGAAGCGCGGGGTTCTGAAGCTTTCTTT.

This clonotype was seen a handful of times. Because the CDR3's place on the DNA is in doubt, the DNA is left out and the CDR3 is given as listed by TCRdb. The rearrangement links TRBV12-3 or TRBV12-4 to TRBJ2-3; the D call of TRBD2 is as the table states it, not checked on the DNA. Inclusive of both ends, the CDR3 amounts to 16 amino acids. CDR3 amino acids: CASSLDLVAGGAEKYF.

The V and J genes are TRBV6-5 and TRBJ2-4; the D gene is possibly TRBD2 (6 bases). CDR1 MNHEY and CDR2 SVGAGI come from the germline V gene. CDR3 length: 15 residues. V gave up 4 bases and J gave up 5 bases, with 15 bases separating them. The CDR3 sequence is CASSWGLNVQNIQYF. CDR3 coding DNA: TGTGCCAGCAGTTGGGGACTTAATGTCCAAAACATTCAGTACTTC.

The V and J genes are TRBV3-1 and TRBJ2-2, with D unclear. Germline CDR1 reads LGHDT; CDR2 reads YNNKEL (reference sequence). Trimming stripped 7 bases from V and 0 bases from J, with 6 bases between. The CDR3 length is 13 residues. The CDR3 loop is CASTPTNTGELFF. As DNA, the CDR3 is TGTGCCAGCACCCCCACGAACACCGGGGAGCTGTTTTTT.

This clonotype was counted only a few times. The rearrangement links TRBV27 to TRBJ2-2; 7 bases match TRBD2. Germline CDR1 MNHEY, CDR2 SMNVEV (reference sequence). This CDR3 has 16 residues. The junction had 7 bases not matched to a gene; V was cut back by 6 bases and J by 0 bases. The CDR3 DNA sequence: TGTGCCAGCAGAGGATGGGGGAGGGCGAACACCGGGGAGCTGTTTTTT. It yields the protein CASRGWGRANTGELFF.

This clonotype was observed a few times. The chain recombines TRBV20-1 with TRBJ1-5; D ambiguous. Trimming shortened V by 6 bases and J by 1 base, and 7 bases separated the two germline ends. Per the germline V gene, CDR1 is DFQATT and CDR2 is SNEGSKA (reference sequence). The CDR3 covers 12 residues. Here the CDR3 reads CSAGGSNQPQHF. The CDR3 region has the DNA TGCAGTGCGGGAGGGAGCAATCAGCCCCAGCATTTT.

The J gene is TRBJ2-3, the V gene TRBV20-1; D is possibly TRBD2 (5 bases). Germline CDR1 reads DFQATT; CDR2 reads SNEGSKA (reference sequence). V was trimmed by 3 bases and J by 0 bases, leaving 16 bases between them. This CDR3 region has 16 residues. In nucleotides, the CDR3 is TGCAGTGCTAGGGACTCCACGGCTCCTAGCACAGATACGCAGTATTTT. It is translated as CSARDSTAPSTDTQYF.

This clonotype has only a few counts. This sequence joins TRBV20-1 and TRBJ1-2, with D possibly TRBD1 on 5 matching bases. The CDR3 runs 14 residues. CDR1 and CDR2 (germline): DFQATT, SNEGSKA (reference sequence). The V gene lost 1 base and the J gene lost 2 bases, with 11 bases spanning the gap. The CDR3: CSARGLGVNYGYTF. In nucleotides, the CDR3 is TGCAGTGCTAGAGGCTTGGGGGTAAACTATGGCTACACCTTC.

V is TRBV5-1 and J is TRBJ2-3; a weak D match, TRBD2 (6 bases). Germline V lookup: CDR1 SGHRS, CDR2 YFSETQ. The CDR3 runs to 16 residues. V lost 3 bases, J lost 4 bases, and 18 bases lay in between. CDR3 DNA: TGCGCCAGCAGCTCCAGCCAGCGGTGGGGGGCAGATACGCAGTATTTT. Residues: CASSSSQRWGADTQYF.

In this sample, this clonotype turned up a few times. In DNA, the CDR3 is TGTGCCATCAGTCCGGGACTAGCGGGGGGGCCTCCGACCTACGAGCAGTACTTC. This gives the protein CAISPGLAGGPPTYEQYF. V usage is TRBV10-3 and J usage is TRBJ2-7, with 16 bases aligning to TRBD2. J gave up 2 bases and V 5 bases, and 9 bases lay outside the gene matches. There are 18 residues in the CDR3. Germline V gene data show CDR1 as ENHRY and CDR2 as SYGVKD.

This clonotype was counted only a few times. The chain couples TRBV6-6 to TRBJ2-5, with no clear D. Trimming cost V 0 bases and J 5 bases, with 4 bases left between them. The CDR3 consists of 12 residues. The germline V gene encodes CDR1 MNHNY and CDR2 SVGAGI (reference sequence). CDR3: CASSYSFETQYF. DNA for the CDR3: TGTGCCAGCAGTTACTCCTTCGAGACCCAGTACTTC.

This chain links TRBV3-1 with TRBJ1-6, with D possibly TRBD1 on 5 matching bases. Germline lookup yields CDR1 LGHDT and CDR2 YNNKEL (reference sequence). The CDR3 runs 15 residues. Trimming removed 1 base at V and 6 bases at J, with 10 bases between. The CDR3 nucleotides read TGTGCCAGCAGCCAAGGGGGGGGTTTTAATTCACCCCTCCACTTT. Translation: CASSQGGGFNSPLHF. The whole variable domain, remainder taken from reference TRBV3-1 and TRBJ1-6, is DTAVSQTPKYLVTQMGNDKSIKCEQNLGHDTMYWYKQDSKKFLKIMFSYNNKELIINETVPNRFSPKSPDKAHLNLHINSLELGDSAVYFCASSQGGGFNSPLHFGNGTRLTVT.

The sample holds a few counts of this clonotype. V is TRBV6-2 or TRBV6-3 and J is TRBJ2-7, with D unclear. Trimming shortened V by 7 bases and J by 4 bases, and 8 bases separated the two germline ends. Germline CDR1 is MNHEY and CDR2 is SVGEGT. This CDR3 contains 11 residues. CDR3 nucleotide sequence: TGTGCCAGCAAGGATCGTTACGAGCAGTACTTC. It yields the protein CASKDRYEQYF.

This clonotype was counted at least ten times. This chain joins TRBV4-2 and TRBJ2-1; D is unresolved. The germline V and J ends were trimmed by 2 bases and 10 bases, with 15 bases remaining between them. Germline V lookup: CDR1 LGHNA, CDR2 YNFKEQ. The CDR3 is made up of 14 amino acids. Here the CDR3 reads CASSQSILTHEQFF. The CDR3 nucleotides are TGTGCCAGCAGCCAATCCATCCTGACTCACGAGCAGTTCTTC.

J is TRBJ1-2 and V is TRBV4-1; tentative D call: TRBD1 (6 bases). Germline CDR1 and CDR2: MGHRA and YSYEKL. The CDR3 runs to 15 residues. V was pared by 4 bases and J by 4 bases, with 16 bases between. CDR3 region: CASSPYRPTGYGYTF. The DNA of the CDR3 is TGCGCCAGCAGCCCCTACCGCCCGACAGGCTATGGCTACACCTTC.

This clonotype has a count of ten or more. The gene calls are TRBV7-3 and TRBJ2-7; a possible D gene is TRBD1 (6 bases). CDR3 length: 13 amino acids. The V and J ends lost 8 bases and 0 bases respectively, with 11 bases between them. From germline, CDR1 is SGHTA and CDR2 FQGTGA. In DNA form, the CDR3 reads TGTGCCAGCCCCAGGGGAAACTCCTACGAGCAGTACTTC. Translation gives CASPRGNSYEQYF.

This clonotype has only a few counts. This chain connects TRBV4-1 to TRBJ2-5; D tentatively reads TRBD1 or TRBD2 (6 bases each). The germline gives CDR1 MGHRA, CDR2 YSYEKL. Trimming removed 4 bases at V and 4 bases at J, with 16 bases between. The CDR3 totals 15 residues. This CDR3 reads CASSRGARGGETQYF. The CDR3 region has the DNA TGCGCCAGCAGCCGAGGGGCCAGGGGAGGAGAGACCCAGTACTTC.

CDR3 amino acids: CSVSPRHGTGDEQFF. Here the CDR3 DNA reads TGCAGCGTTTCCCCGCGCCACGGGACAGGGGATGAGCAGTTCTTC. The chain employs TRBV29-1 and TRBJ2-1; TRBD1 matches at 10 bases. The CDR3 is 15 residues long. The V gene's germline CDR1 is SQVTM and CDR2 ANQGSEA. The trim removed 5 bases at V and 8 bases at J, leaving 12 bases unmatched.

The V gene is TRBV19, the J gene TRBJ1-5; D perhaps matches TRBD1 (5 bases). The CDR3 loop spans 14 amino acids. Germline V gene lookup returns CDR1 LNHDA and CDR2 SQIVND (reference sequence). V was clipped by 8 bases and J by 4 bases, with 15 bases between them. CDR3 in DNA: TGTGCCAGTCGAAGGGGTTCCGGTAATCAGCCCCAGCATTTT. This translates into CASRRGSGNQPQHF.

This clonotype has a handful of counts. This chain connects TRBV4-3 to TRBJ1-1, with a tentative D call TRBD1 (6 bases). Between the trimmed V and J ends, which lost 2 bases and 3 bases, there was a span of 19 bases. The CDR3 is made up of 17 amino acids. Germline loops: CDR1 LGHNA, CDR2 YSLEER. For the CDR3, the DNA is TGCGCCAGCAGCCAAAGGCTCGTTAGGGGGAGAGACACTGAAGCTTTCTTT. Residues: CASSQRLVRGRDTEAFF.

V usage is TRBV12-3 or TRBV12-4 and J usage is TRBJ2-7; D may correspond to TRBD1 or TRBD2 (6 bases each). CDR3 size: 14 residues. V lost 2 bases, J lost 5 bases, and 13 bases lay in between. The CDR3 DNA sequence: TGTGCCAGCAGTTTAATTTCGGGGGCCGACGAGCAGTACTTC. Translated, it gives CASSLISGADEQYF.

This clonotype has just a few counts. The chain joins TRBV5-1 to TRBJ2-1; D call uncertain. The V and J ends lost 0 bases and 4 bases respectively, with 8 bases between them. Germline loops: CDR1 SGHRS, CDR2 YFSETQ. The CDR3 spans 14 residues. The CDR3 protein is CASSLAQQYNEQFF. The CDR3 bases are TGCGCCAGCAGCTTGGCTCAACAATACAATGAGCAGTTCTTC.

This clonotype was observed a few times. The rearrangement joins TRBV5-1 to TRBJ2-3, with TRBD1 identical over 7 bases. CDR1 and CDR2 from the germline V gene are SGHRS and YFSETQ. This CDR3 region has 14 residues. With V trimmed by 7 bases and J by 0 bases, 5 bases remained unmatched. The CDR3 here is CASRGQTSTDTQYF. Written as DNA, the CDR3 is TGCGCCAGCCGGGGACAGACTAGCACAGATACGCAGTATTTT.

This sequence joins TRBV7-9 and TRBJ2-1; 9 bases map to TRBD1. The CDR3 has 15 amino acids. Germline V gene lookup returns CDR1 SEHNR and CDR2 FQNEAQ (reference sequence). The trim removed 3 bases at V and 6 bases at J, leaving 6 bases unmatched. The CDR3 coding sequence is TGTGCCAGCAGCTTCACAGGGGGCGCCCTCAATGAGCAGTTCTTC. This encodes CASSFTGGALNEQFF.

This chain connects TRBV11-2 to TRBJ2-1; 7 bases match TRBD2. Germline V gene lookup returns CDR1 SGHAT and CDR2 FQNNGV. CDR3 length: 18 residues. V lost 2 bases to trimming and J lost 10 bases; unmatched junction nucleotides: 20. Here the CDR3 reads CASSLLGTSGVPRGEQFF. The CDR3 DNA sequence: TGTGCCAGCAGCTTATTGGGAACCAGCGGGGTCCCCCGCGGGGAGCAGTTCTTC.